This passage covers 21 T cell receptor beta chains from one sample sequenced in a study of control samples from healthy donors and cancer patients. Profiling relied on immunoSEQ multiplex PCR, and the TCRdb table lists in-frame clones only, not all of them. This listing includes about 190,000 clones. Source material: blood. The origin of the receptors is a woman aged 25-40 years in good health.

This chain links TRBV12-5 with TRBJ2-1; 10 bases are a match to TRBD2. Germline assignment: CDR1 LGHNT and CDR2 FRNRAP. J lost 7 bases, V lost 6 bases, and 9 bases had no gene match. This CDR3 has 15 amino acids. DNA of the CDR3: TGTGCTAGTGGCCTAACGGGACTAGCGAGGAATGAGCAGTTCTTC. Its translation: CASGLTGLARNEQFF.

The chain carries TRBV7-8 and TRBJ1-6; TRBD1 is a possible D gene (6 bases). Germline V gene lookup returns CDR1 SGHVS and CDR2 FQNEAQ. Trimming left V 1 base short and J 10 bases short, with 14 bases between. The CDR3 consists of 15 residues. The CDR3 is CASSLVGRGGSPLHF. The CDR3 nucleotides are TGTGCCAGCAGCTTAGTGGGCAGAGGGGGATCACCCCTCCACTTT.

The V gene is TRBV7-9, the J gene TRBJ2-7; TRBD1 is a possible D gene (6 bases). This CDR3 has 14 amino acids. With 5 bases removed from V and 2 bases from J, the gap between germline ends came to 13 bases. The germline V gene has CDR1 SEHNR and CDR2 FQNEAQ (reference sequence). The CDR3 reads CASSPRDRTYEQYF. CDR3 DNA sequence: TGTGCCAGCAGCCCCCGAGACAGGACCTACGAGCAGTACTTC.

The chain uses TRBV6-5 and TRBJ1-1; no firm D call. The CDR3 contains 13 residues. The V gene lost 9 bases and the J gene lost 2 bases, with 13 bases spanning the gap. Germline CDR1 reads MNHEY; CDR2 reads SVGAGI. The DNA of the CDR3 is TGTGCCAGTGGAAGGGAATTTAACACTGAAGCTTTCTTT. Translated: CASGREFNTEAFF.

The chain links TRBV6-2 or TRBV6-3 to TRBJ2-3; TRBD2 matches 12 bases. The V gene's germline CDR1 is MNHEY and CDR2 SVGEGT. There are 17 residues in the CDR3. V trimming: 5 bases; J trimming: 2 bases; junction bases outside the gene matches: 8. The CDR3 DNA sequence: TGTGCCAGCAGTCCGATCCCTAGCGGGGGGGCCACAGATACGCAGTATTTT. Amino acids: CASSPIPSGGATDTQYF.

The V call is TRBV13, the J call TRBJ1-1, with D uncertain. The CDR3 length is 13 residues. Per the germline V gene, CDR1 is PRHDT and CDR2 is FYEKMQ (reference sequence). Between the trimmed V and J ends, which lost 3 bases and 2 bases, there was a span of 7 bases. As DNA, the CDR3 is TGTGCCAGCAGCTTGACTCCTAACACTGAAGCTTTCTTT. Residues: CASSLTPNTEAFF.

The J gene is TRBJ1-5, the V gene TRBV6-2 or TRBV6-3; the D is unclear. Trimming shortened V by 6 bases and J by 3 bases, and 12 bases separated the two germline ends. CDR1 is MNHEY and CDR2 is SVGEGT in the germline V gene. This CDR3 has 14 amino acids. CDR3 region: CASSPVRSNQPQHF. The CDR3 DNA sequence: TGTGCCAGCAGCCCGGTTAGGTCCAATCAGCCCCAGCATTTT.

V is TRBV14 and J is TRBJ1-2; D gene ambiguous. Germline V lookup: CDR1 SGHDN, CDR2 FVKESK. The CDR3 length is 14 residues. Trimming removed 1 base at V and 4 bases at J, with 10 bases between. CDR3 amino acids: CASSQAGYSYGYTF. CDR3 nucleotide sequence: TGTGCCAGCAGCCAAGCGGGTTACAGCTATGGCTACACCTTC.

V gene TRBV28 combines with J gene TRBJ2-3; 12 bases line up with TRBD2. The germline gives CDR1 MDHEN, CDR2 SYDVKM. Germline trimming cut 5 bases from V and 2 bases from J; bases unmatched to any gene: 14. There are 19 residues in the CDR3. In DNA, the CDR3 is TGTGCCAGCAGTCCCCTACTCCGGACTAGCGGGGTTCCCACAGATACGCAGTATTTT. Amino acid sequence: CASSPLLRTSGVPTDTQYF.

V usage is TRBV6-2 or TRBV6-3 and J usage is TRBJ1-1; the D gene is possibly TRBD1 (5 bases). The germline CDR1 and CDR2 sequences are MNHEY and SVGEGT. V was shortened by 0 bases and J by 4 bases, with 9 bases between the two germline ends. CDR3 size: 14 residues. In DNA form, the CDR3 reads TGTGCCAGCAGTTACTCGAGGCAGGGCACTGAAGCTTTCTTT. It codes for CASSYSRQGTEAFF.

The chain carries TRBV15 and TRBJ2-7; D is possibly TRBD1 (8 bases). Germline V gives CDR1 LNHNV, CDR2 YYDKDF (reference sequence). The V and J ends lost 1 base and 1 base respectively, with 14 bases between them. The CDR3 consists of 16 residues. The CDR3 here is CATSRVQGGGSYEQYF. DNA for the CDR3: TGTGCCACCAGCAGAGTACAGGGGGGAGGGTCCTACGAGCAGTACTTC.

The gene calls are TRBV6-2 or TRBV6-3 and TRBJ1-5; 7 bases fit TRBD1. Germline CDR1 MNHEY, CDR2 SVGEGT. CDR3 length: 16 residues. The V segment lost 4 bases and the J segment 3 bases; nucleotides outside the gene matches: 9. The CDR3 loop reads CASSSEPDRSNQPQHF. CDR3 nucleotide sequence: TGTGCCAGCAGTTCCGAACCGGACAGGTCCAATCAGCCCCAGCATTTT.

V usage is TRBV18 and J usage is TRBJ2-7, with D unresolved. Trimming stripped 3 bases from V and 2 bases from J, with 17 bases between. Per germline, CDR1 KGHSH and CDR2 LQKENI. The CDR3 is made up of 16 amino acids. This chain's CDR3 is CASSPNPSTLPYEQYF. CDR3 nucleotide sequence: TGTGCCAGCTCACCGAACCCCTCGACACTCCCCTACGAGCAGTACTTC.

The V call is TRBV7-3, the J call TRBJ2-1; weak D call: TRBD1 (6 bases). CDR3 length: 15 amino acids. Trimming took 2 bases from V and 4 from J, leaving 12 bases between them. Germline V gives CDR1 SGHTA, CDR2 FQGTGA. The CDR3 here is CASSLQGFTYNEQFF. The CDR3 DNA is TGTGCCAGCAGCTTACAGGGGTTTACGTACAATGAGCAGTTCTTC.

V gene TRBV4-1 combines with J gene TRBJ1-3; D possibly corresponds to TRBD1 (5 bases). The length of the CDR3 is 17 residues. V was pared by 5 bases and J by 0 bases, with 17 bases between. The germline V gene has CDR1 MGHRA and CDR2 YSYEKL. The CDR3 DNA is TGCGCCAGCAGCTACCAGACAGCTACCAACTCTGGAAACACCATATATTTT. This encodes CASSYQTATNSGNTIYF.

A note on this clone: Other DNA sequences in this sample translate to the same CDR3. The CDR3 here is CASSLNSNQPQHF. In DNA form, the CDR3 reads TGTGCCAGCAGTTTGAATAGCAATCAGCCCCAGCATTTT. The V and J genes are TRBV6-6 and TRBJ1-5, with D hard to call. Germline values: CDR1 MNHNY, CDR2 SVGAGI (reference sequence). The CDR3 runs to 13 residues. V was shortened by 4 bases and J by 0 bases, with 4 bases between the two germline ends.

The chain recombines TRBV10-2 with TRBJ2-5; no definite D call. CDR1 and CDR2 (germline): WSHSY, SAAADI. CDR3 length: 13 residues. The V end lost 10 bases, the J end lost 5 bases, and 17 bases lay between the germline ends. CDR3 residues: CATEIGPGETQYF. The DNA for the CDR3 is TGCGCCACCGAGATTGGGCCCGGGGAGACCCAGTACTTC.

J is TRBJ2-5 and V is TRBV2; D could derive from TRBD1 or TRBD2 (5 bases each). Germline values: CDR1 SNHLY, CDR2 FYNNEI. V was cut by 6 bases and J by 9 bases, with 17 bases left in between. The CDR3 runs to 13 residues. CDR3 region: CASSGDGPRAQYF. The CDR3, as DNA: TGTGCCAGCAGCGGGGACGGACCTAGGGCCCAGTACTTC.

This chain links TRBV4-1 with TRBJ1-3; a weak D match, TRBD1 (6 bases). The CDR3 loop spans 17 amino acids. V gave up 1 base and J gave up 0 bases, with 13 bases separating them. Germline V gene lookup returns CDR1 MGHRA and CDR2 YSYEKL. The CDR3 region is CASSQGTAGVSGNTIYF. CDR3 bases: TGCGCCAGCAGCCAAGGGACCGCAGGGGTCTCTGGAAACACCATATATTTT.

The chain combines TRBV6-5 with TRBJ2-5; D is ambiguous. Deletions cut 3 bases from V and 2 bases from J, with 7 bases between. CDR1 is MNHEY, CDR2 SVGAGI, per germline. This CDR3 contains 13 residues. The CDR3, as DNA: TGTGCCAGCAGTTATTCGGCACAAGAGACCCAGTACTTC. Its protein is CASSYSAQETQYF.

V is TRBV28 and J is TRBJ1-3; tentative D call: TRBD1 (5 bases). CDR1 is MDHEN, CDR2 SYDVKM, per germline. Trimming left V 3 bases short and J 0 bases short, with 9 bases between. The CDR3 sequence is 15 residues long. DNA for the CDR3: TGTGCCAGCAGTTTCCCAGGGATCTCTGGAAACACCATATATTTT. As protein: CASSFPGISGNTIYF. The full variable domain, with the rest looked up from reference TRBV28 and TRBJ1-3, is DVKVTQSSRYLVKRTGEKVFLECVQDMDHENMFWYRQDPGLGLRLIYFSYDVKMKEKGDIPEGYSVSREKKERFSLILESASTNQTSMYLCASSFPGISGNTIYFGEGSWLTVV.